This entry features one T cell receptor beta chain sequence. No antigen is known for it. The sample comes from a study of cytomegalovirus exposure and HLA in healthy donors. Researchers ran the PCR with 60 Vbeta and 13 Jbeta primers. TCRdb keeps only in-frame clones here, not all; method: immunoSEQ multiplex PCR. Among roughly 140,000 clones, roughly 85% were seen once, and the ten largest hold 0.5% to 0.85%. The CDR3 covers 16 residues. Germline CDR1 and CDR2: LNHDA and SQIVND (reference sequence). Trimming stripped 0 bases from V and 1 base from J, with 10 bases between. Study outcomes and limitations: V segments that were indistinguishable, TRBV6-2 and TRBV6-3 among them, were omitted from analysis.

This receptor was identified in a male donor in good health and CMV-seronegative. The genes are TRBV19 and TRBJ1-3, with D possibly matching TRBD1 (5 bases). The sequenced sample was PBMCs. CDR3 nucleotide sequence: TGTGCCAGTAGTATAGACCCTACAGGATCTGGAAACACCATATATTTT. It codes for CASSIDPTGSGNTIYF. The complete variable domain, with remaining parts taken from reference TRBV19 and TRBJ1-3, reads DGGITQSPKYLFRKEGQNVTLSCEQNLNHDAMYWYRQDPGQGLRLIYYSQIVNDFQKGDIAEGYSVSREKKESFPLTVTSAQKNPTAFYLCASSIDPTGSGNTIYFGEGSWLTVV.